This TCR beta chain is from a study of shared clonotypes between healthy human individuals. Assay used: immunoSEQ multiplex PCR; TCRdb lists only in-frame clones, some missing. The sample shows a few hundred thousand clones, about 74% of them seen only once. The ends lost 6 bases at V and 5 bases at J; junction bases unmatched: 13. The CDR3 contains 16 residues. Germline-derived CDR1 and CDR2 are MNHEY and SMNVEV (reference sequence). Comments on this clone: The antigen is not known.

Naive CD4+ cells were CD45RA-selected; the remaining cells were memory. Overall study findings and caveats: Clonotypes shared by all four donors outscored non-shared clonotypes in generation probability.

The J gene is TRBJ2-3, the V gene TRBV27; 8 bases align to TRBD2. Specimen: memory CD4+ T cells sorted from blood. As to subset: CD45RA-negative fraction. The TCR sequence derives from a man aged 25-40 years in good health. The CDR3 region is CASSPRTSRGVDTQYF. The DNA of the CDR3 is TGTGCCAGCAGCCCGAGGACTAGCCGAGGGGTAGATACGCAGTATTTT.